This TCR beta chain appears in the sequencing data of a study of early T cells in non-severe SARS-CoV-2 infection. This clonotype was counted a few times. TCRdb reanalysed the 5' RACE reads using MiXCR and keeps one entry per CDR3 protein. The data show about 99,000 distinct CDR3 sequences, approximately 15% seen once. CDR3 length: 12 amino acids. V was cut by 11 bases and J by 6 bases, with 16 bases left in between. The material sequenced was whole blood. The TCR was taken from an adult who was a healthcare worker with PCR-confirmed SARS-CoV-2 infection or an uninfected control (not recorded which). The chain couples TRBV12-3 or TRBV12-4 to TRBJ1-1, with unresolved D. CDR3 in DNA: TGTGCCGCGGGGTTAAATACGGCTGAAGCTTTCTTT. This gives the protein CAAGLNTAEAFF.